This paragraph reports one T cell receptor beta chain. The antigen it recognizes is unknown. Per-nucleotide qualities are absent, and no much larger clonotype sits a single base away. These data come from a study of identical twins (dated by TCRdb to the mid-2010s). About the full investigation: To test whether fetal clonotypes persist, this study deep-sequenced TCR alpha and beta repertoires from monozygotic twins, from unrelated adults of various ages, and from cord blood. Replicate twin experiments were performed at different times using different library preparation protocols to rule out contamination. Paper-wide results and their limitations: Zero-insertion analyses could be partly confounded by invariant T cells such as MAIT and iNKT, though diverse VJ usage argued against such confounding for most clonotypes. Because the same donors could not be followed over many years, the conclusions depended on cross-sectional statistical analysis. Abundant cord blood beta clonotypes carried fewer insertions; young adult naive repertoires showed a weaker similar trend, while memory repertoires showed none. The excess sharing between twins in beta out-of-frame sequences was weaker because fewer shared sequences reduced the signal-to-noise ratio. Compared with coincidental sharing between unrelated individuals, out-of-frame TCR alpha sequences shared between twins showed an excess of sequences with low generation probability. In monozygotic twins, out-of-frame TCR alpha sharing was systematically underestimated by recombination models, although the models agreed with sharing between unrelated individuals.

Based on the germline V gene, the CDR1 and CDR2 sequences are ENHRY and SYGVKD. Inclusive of the bounding cysteine and phenylalanine, the CDR3 is 13 residues long. The DNA shown is the 39-base CDR3, in frame from base 1. For this chain, trimming is 7 bases at the V end and 4 bases at the J end, and the number of junction bases without a gene match is 6. Libraries were made using 5' RACE. TCRdb shows the sequencer as Illumina HiSeq 2000. Template switching introduced a universal primer binding site; the final cDNA contained a unique molecular identifier, enabling accurate counting of TCR cDNA molecules. Specific primers in the conserved constant-segment region were used to synthesize first-strand cDNA for the TCR alpha and beta chains. To control for contamination, every cDNA library was double barcoded, receiving both a SMART-Mk sample barcode and Illumina barcodes. TruSeq adapter sequences along with Illumina sample barcodes were introduced in two successive PCR steps. The Illumina HiSeq platform was used with custom primers to sequence TCR alpha and beta cDNA libraries. Per the source publication's procedure: MiGEC processed the raw reads to extract unique molecular identifiers, while MiXCR was used to determine the CDR3 positions. Recombination models were inferred per individual with the repgenHMM and IGoR tools using an EM algorithm. Shared clonotypes were analyzed with the tcR package in R, and sharing was normalized by the product of cloneset sizes. To study raw recombination free of thymic and clonal selection effects, out-of-frame nonproductive sequences were analyzed. Clones were called with MiXCR by TCRdb after fastp trimmed the public reads at Q25, and only in-frame beta chains were retained. Identical CDR3 protein sequences are pooled into one entry, listed with their most common genes and DNA. It is TCRdb's table, rather than the study itself, that gives the V and J calls and clone size. In this sample the table shows approximately 210,000 distinct CDR3 sequences, over 5% of which occur a single time. Roughly 14% of the sample lies in the top ten.

All donors were healthy Caucasians. Three pairs of female monozygotic twins, all aged 18 to 29 years, made up the twin cohort. Positive isolation kits from Invitrogen were used to isolate the CD4+ and CD8+ T cell populations. These records were also assigned to another study, of T cells expressing NK-cell markers. According to the second study: Several donors provided sorted CD3+CD56+NKG2C+, CD3+CD56+NKG2C- and CD3+CD56-NKG2C+ T-cell subsets, whose TCR beta-chain repertoires were profiled. Seven of the eight sequenced donors were HCMV-seropositive and one was HCMV-seronegative. In several experiments an anti-gammadeltaTCR antibody was added to restrict sorting to alphabetaTCR-expressing T cells. In several donors, the dominant CD3+CD56+NKG2C+ clonotypes were among the top 10 CD8+ clonotypes and accounted for roughly 1.0-7.0% of CD8+ T cells. Those dominant clonotypes were again the most abundant among CD3+CD56-NKG2C+ cells in a few donors, at roughly 25-60.1%. Whether the expanded NKG2C-expressing T cell clones were specific for HCMV antigens remained unclear. Randomly selected healthy volunteers, three men and five women, were used as the eight sequenced donors. HCMV-specific IgG was detected in serum with a commercial ELISA kit to determine HCMV serostatus. MIGEC was used to demultiplex reads and group reads by UMI, and MiTCR was used to assemble and quantify clonotypes. Only TCR cDNA sequences supported by at least two reads were kept to exclude erroneous sequences. The tcR package was used for downstream repertoire analysis, and clonotypes were matched between fractions using CDR3 nucleotide sequence together with V segment. VDJmatch was used to annotate antigen specificity against VDJdb, with one amino acid substitution allowed in CDR3.

This TCR came from a woman under 30 in good health. The chain joins TRBV10-3 to TRBJ2-7; 8 middle bases align to TRBD1. The sequencing input was CD8+ T cells sorted from blood. The DNA sequence is TGTGCCATCACGGACAGGGACGGGTACGAGCAGTACTTC. This gives the protein CAITDRDGYEQYF.